One sample yielded the 24 T cell receptor beta chains listed below, sequenced in a study of blood T cell repertoires in COVID-19. Assay: immunoSEQ multiplex PCR; the TCRdb copy retains only in-frame clones and omits some. The table includes approximately 200,000 clones, more than 70% detected once. Sequencing was carried out using PBMCs or T cells enriched from blood (not recorded which). These receptors were taken from a woman between 35 and 50 years old with acute COVID-19.

The rearrangement joins TRBV9 to TRBJ2-1; TRBD1 matches at 7 bases. The trim removed 0 bases at V and 7 bases at J, leaving 10 bases unmatched. Germline CDR1 SGDLS, CDR2 YYNGEE. The length of the CDR3 is 16 residues. The CDR3 nucleotides are TGTGCCAGCAGCGTAGAAGGGGGCCCACTAGGAAATGAGCAGTTCTTC. Its translation: CASSVEGGPLGNEQFF.

This clone has just a few counts. The V gene is TRBV5-1, the J gene TRBJ1-4; D may be TRBD1 (5 bases). In germline, CDR1 is SGHRS, CDR2 YFSETQ. The CDR3 runs 16 residues. Trimming took 1 base from V and 5 from J, leaving 15 bases between them. For the CDR3, the DNA is TGCGCCAGCAGCTTGTCCGGCGGGGGGAGCAATGAAAAACTGTTTTTT. It codes for CASSLSGGGSNEKLFF.

This rearrangement joins TRBV28 to TRBJ1-6, with D perhaps matching TRBD1 (6 bases). Germline assignment: CDR1 MDHEN and CDR2 SYDVKM. The CDR3 has 14 residues. V was clipped by 8 bases and J by 7 bases, with 15 bases between them. The DNA for the CDR3 is TGTGCCAGCGGGGGGGCCACCCAGAATTCACCCCTCCACTTT. This encodes CASGGATQNSPLHF.

The J gene is TRBJ1-2, the V gene TRBV5-4; D is uncertain. V was shortened by 0 bases and J by 4 bases, with 10 bases between the two germline ends. Germline CDR1 is SGHNT and CDR2 is YYREEE (reference sequence). This CDR3 comprises 14 residues. CDR3 region: CASSLASRGYGYTF. The DNA for the CDR3 is TGTGCCAGCAGCTTGGCCAGCCGGGGCTATGGCTACACCTTC.

This clone appeared many times. This chain joins TRBV7-9 and TRBJ2-5; 7 nucleotides align to TRBD2. Germline CDR1 SEHNR, CDR2 FQNEAQ (reference sequence). This CDR3 spans 15 amino acids. The V gene end was trimmed by 2 bases and the J gene end by 1 base; junction bases not matched to a gene: 4. The CDR3 nucleotides read TGTGCCAGCAGCTTATCCTGGGGGGGCCAAGAGACCCAGTACTTC. Its translation is CASSLSWGGQETQYF.

This clone was counted only a few times. This chain links TRBV7-3 with TRBJ2-1; D is ambiguous. V lost 5 bases to trimming and J lost 8 bases, with 10 bases between them. Germline V gene sequence: CDR1 SGHTA, CDR2 FQGTGA. The CDR3 totals 12 residues. In nucleotides, the CDR3 is TGTGCCAGCAGCCCCTTAGGAGATGAGCAGTTCTTC. Protein: CASSPLGDEQFF.

The CDR3 DNA reads as TGTGCCAGTAGTACAGCCGGGATTGGGGAAGAGACCCAGTACTTC. It codes for CASSTAGIGEETQYF. The V and J genes are TRBV19 and TRBJ2-5, with a tentative D call TRBD2 (5 bases). The CDR3 is 15 residues long. Germline loops: CDR1 LNHDA, CDR2 SQIVND (reference sequence). Trimming took 4 bases from V and 3 from J, leaving 15 bases between them.

The CDR3 loop is CASSYDRAGGGYTF. CDR3 DNA: TGTGCCAGCAGTTACGACAGGGCTGGAGGAGGCTACACCTTC. The genes are TRBV6-5 and TRBJ1-2; 7 bases are shared with TRBD1. The CDR3 has 14 amino acids. The V gene end was trimmed by 2 bases and the J gene end by 8 bases; junction bases not matched to a gene: 8. Looked up from germline, CDR1 is MNHEY and CDR2 is SVGAGI.

On this clone: Sequence at one end of the junction differs from germline and may be a read error. The V gene is TRBV10-3, the J gene TRBJ1-4; 7 positions match TRBD1. This CDR3 is built from 14 residues. Germline V gene data show CDR1 as ENHRY and CDR2 as SYGVKD. As DNA, the CDR3 is TGTGCCATCAGTGAAGACAGGGATAATGGAAAACTGTTTTTT. Translating gives CAISEDRDNGKLFF.

V and J are TRBV18 and TRBJ2-1, with TRBD2 matching over 14 bases. Trimming cost V 3 bases and J 5 bases; bases outside gene matches: 18. Per the germline V gene, CDR1 is KGHSH and CDR2 is LQKENI. The CDR3 loop spans 21 amino acids. CDR3 nucleotide sequence: TGTGCCAGCTCACCCCTCTTATATCGGCAGGGGACTAGCGGGAGTGACAATGAGCAGTTCTTC. This encodes CASSPLLYRQGTSGSDNEQFF.

CDR3 coding DNA: TGTGCCAGCAGCTTAGATGCAGGGACTGGTGAAAAACTGTTTTTT. Amino acids: CASSLDAGTGEKLFF. The chain uses TRBV11-2 and TRBJ1-4, with a possible D match to TRBD1 (5 bases). Germline V lookup: CDR1 SGHAT, CDR2 FQNNGV. The ends were cut back, 0 bases at V and 7 bases at J, with 12 bases in the middle. The CDR3 runs 15 residues.

The chain is built from TRBV29-1 and TRBJ2-2; 7 positions agree with TRBD1. Germline V CDR1 and CDR2: SQVTM, ANQGSEA. The CDR3 contains 15 residues. Trimming took 7 bases from V and 2 from J; bases not matched to a gene: 10. For the CDR3, the DNA is TGCAGCGCCGCAGAGGGGGCGCACAACACCGGGGAGCTGTTTTTT. Translation gives CSAAEGAHNTGELFF.

The J gene is TRBJ2-5, the V gene TRBV14; a possible D gene is TRBD2 (6 bases). CDR3 length equals 15 residues. Trimming left V 4 bases short and J 1 base short, with 13 bases between. Germline CDR1 reads SGHDN; CDR2 reads FVKESK. The CDR3: CASSPTRTIQETQYF. In nucleotides, the CDR3 is TGTGCCAGCAGCCCCACCCGGACTATCCAAGAGACCCAGTACTTC.

V is TRBV7-8 and J is TRBJ2-3, with D perhaps matching TRBD2 (6 bases). The V and J ends lost 4 bases and 7 bases respectively, with 18 bases between them. This CDR3 is 15 amino acids long. CDR1 and CDR2 from the germline V gene are SGHVS and FQNEAQ. In nucleotides, the CDR3 is TGTGCCAGCAGCTCAGCTGACGGGAGTAGGTATACGCAGTATTTT. Translated, it gives CASSSADGSRYTQYF.

The rearrangement links TRBV15 to TRBJ1-5; possible D gene TRBD1, 5 bases. The length of the CDR3 is 16 residues. Trimming shortened V by 0 bases and J by 1 base, and 10 bases separated the two germline ends. In germline, CDR1 is LNHNV, CDR2 YYDKDF (reference sequence). This chain's CDR3 is CATSRDGARSNQPQHF. In DNA form, the CDR3 reads TGTGCCACCAGCAGAGATGGGGCTCGGAGCAATCAGCCCCAGCATTTT. Based on the CDR3 plus reference TRBV15 and TRBJ1-5, the full variable domain is DAMVIQNPRYQVTQFGKPVTLSCSQTLNHNVMYWYQQKSSQAPKLLFHYYDKDFNNEADTPDNFQSRRPNTSFCFLDIRSPGLGDTAMYLCATSRDGARSNQPQHFGDGTRLSIL.

The sample holds a few counts of this clone. The chain carries TRBV19 and TRBJ2-3, with TRBD2 matching 13 bases. Germline lookup yields CDR1 LNHDA and CDR2 SQIVND (reference sequence). V was clipped by 5 bases and J by 4 bases; unmatched bases: 6. This CDR3 contains 16 residues. The CDR3 DNA reads as TGTGCCAGTAGTCCTTCACTAGCGGGAGGGCCAGATACGCAGTATTTT. Translating gives CASSPSLAGGPDTQYF.

The rearrangement uses TRBV6-6 and TRBJ2-1; 14 bases match TRBD2. J lost 15 bases, V lost 6 bases, and 7 bases had no gene match. The CDR3 is made up of 13 amino acids. CDR1 is MNHNY, CDR2 SVGAGI, per germline (reference sequence). The CDR3 region is CASSGLAGGLRFF. The CDR3 DNA sequence: TGTGCCAGCAGCGGACTAGCGGGAGGATTAAGGTTCTTC.

The V gene is TRBV29-1, the J gene TRBJ2-7; 10 nucleotides line up with TRBD1. This CDR3 has 15 amino acids. Germline trimming cut 5 bases from V and 6 bases from J; bases unmatched to any gene: 13. The germline V gene has CDR1 SQVTM and CDR2 ANQGSEA. This CDR3 reads CSVSRGQGGLGEQYF. The CDR3 region has the DNA TGCAGCGTTTCCCGAGGACAGGGGGGCCTTGGCGAGCAGTACTTC.

This sequence joins TRBV5-5 and TRBJ1-1; 10 bases line up with TRBD1. The CDR3 has 15 residues. With V trimmed by 5 bases and J by 8 bases, 12 bases remained unmatched. The germline V gene has CDR1 SGHKS and CDR2 YYEKEE (reference sequence). Written as DNA, the CDR3 is TGTGCCAGCAGACGAACGGGACAGGGGACTTCCGAAGCTTTCTTT. It encodes CASRRTGQGTSEAFF.

This chain joins TRBV29-1 and TRBJ1-2; TRBD1 matches 11 bases. V was clipped by 6 bases and J by 3 bases; unmatched bases: 12. CDR3 size: 16 residues. CDR1 is SQVTM, CDR2 ANQGSEA, per germline. The CDR3 here is CSVTFGQGAIYYGYTF. The CDR3 nucleotides read TGCAGCGTCACCTTTGGACAGGGGGCGATCTACTATGGCTACACCTTC.

The chain uses TRBV29-1 and TRBJ1-2; 11 bases are a match to TRBD1. The CDR3 has 15 amino acids. The germline V gene encodes CDR1 SQVTM and CDR2 ANQGSEA. V lost 0 bases to trimming and J lost 4 bases; unmatched junction nucleotides: 4. The CDR3 region is CSVEERTGGVYGYTF. CDR3 coding DNA: TGCAGCGTTGAAGAGAGGACAGGGGGCGTCTATGGCTACACCTTC. Full variable domain (rest looked up from reference TRBV29-1 and TRBJ1-2): SAVISQKPSRDICQRGTSLTIQCQVDSQVTMMFWYRQQPGQSLTLIATANQGSEATYESGFVIDKFPISRPNLTFSTLTVSNMSPEDSSIYLCSVEERTGGVYGYTFGSGTRLTVV.

The chain joins TRBV3-1 (or the pseudogene TRBV3-2) to TRBJ1-6, with D unclear. The CDR3 runs to 12 residues. The V end was cut by 0 bases, the J end by 14 bases, with 8 bases between. Germline CDR1 and CDR2: LGHDT and YNNKEL (reference sequence). CDR3: CASSQEAAALHF. CDR3 bases: TGTGCCAGCAGCCAAGAAGCGGCAGCCCTCCACTTT.

The chain uses TRBV11-2 and TRBJ2-7; 7 positions agree with TRBD2. Germline CDR1 is SGHAT and CDR2 is FQNNGV. The ends lost 5 bases at V and 6 bases at J; junction bases unmatched: 4. The CDR3 loop spans 12 amino acids. The CDR3 sequence is CASSGLVSEQYF. The CDR3 DNA follows: TGTGCCAGCAGCGGACTAGTTTCCGAGCAGTACTTC.

About this clone: Compared with germline, one end of the junction differs, possibly owing to a read error. The rearrangement links TRBV5-1 to TRBJ2-2; TRBD2 might be the D (6 bases). Germline V gene lookup returns CDR1 SGHRS and CDR2 YFSETQ. The CDR3 has 17 amino acids. Written as DNA, the CDR3 is TGCGCCAGCAGCTTGTACAGAGGGACTCCGAAAACCGGGGAGCTGTTTTTT. Translation gives CASSLYRGTPKTGELFF.